This record covers a single TCR beta chain. This receptor's antigen is unknown. Base qualities are not recorded, but no much larger clone differs from it by a single base. In total, 666 healthy bone marrow donors made up the cohort. At the time of sampling, all cohort members were nominally healthy, though unrecorded immune exposures were likely present. The donor was CMV seronegative and was included in the group of several hundred seronegative cohort members. Every donor gave a peripheral blood sample, and the peripheral blood mononuclear cells from that sample were used for TCR beta sequencing. The Qiagen DNeasy Blood Extraction Kit was used to extract genomic DNA from the blood cell samples. The data were taken from a study of cytomegalovirus exposure and HLA in healthy donors (TCRdb year 2017). About the investigation overall: In an earlier analysis of 450 to 750 of the donors, 250 to 300 Gb of sequence data and approximately 120 million unique TCR beta sequences from about 179 million T cells were reported. An early release covering 550 to 650 HLA-typed donors comprised approximately 290 gigabases of sequencing data and roughly 85 million unique TCR sequences. Of the 300 to 400 genotyped donors, over 65% fell in the genetic ancestry cluster associated with self-reported Caucasian donors. The study aimed to test whether cataloging public T cell receptors could reveal signatures of past pathogen exposure. The study used immunosequencing to profile the T cell repertoires of approximately 650 subjects and linked those repertoires to cytomegalovirus serostatus. A separate validation cohort of 100 to 150 different subjects was used in addition to the roughly 670-subject first cohort. The study combined high-throughput TCR immunosequencing, statistical association of individual TCRs with disease status, and machine learning to predict cytomegalovirus infection status. In a later analysis, previously published TCR beta repertoires from 550 to 700 donors were re-analyzed and high-resolution HLA genotyping was added so that TCR occurrence patterns could be studied. Rather than drawing on any new phenotypic data, the later analysis identified candidate immune exposures from TCR beta sequences and the way those sequences occurred across donors. In an earlier analysis of a few hundred of the donors, high-throughput TCR beta sequencing was used to judge whether each TCR beta V gene segment behaved as functional or pseudogenic. Alongside the repertoire data, information on donor age, sex, ethnicity and CMV serostatus was compiled. A later genetic analysis took genome-wide SNP genotypes for about three fifths of the 666 donors and used that subset as a discovery cohort. Every repertoire in the discovery cohort had been generated on one and the same sequencing platform. HLA typing covered class I and class II loci at four-digit resolution. Typing coverage varied by locus: roughly 620-640 donors for A, B, C, DRB1 and DQB1; approximately 500 for DQA1; around 610 for DPA1; more than 450 for DPB1. Roughly 5 DR-DQ haplotypes were handled as single units for association and clustering, since linkage in the cohort was strong. Among roughly 370 genotyped donors of the cohort, an average of roughly 240,000 unique TCR beta nucleotide sequences were sequenced per donor, about a sixth of them non-productive. General study outcomes and caveats: Immune exposure information for the cohort was limited to CMV serostatus. HLA typing was unavailable for some donors at each locus, so association tests used only the typed subset. A later genetic analysis associated a missense DCLRE1C variant with V-gene and J-gene trimming of TCR beta chains, and an independent cohort replicated the association. Broadly in line with IMGT annotations, most TCR beta V segments showed up in productive rearrangements about 90% or about 30% of the time in an earlier analysis of several hundred of the donors. The cohort was sequenced for TCR beta chains only, and without alpha or paired-chain data the features that could be detected were limited. A group of highly shared sequence variants was considered likely to be a technical artifact of the sequencing pipeline. Assigning TCR associations to individual alleles was difficult when HLA alleles, especially DR and DQ, strongly co-occurred. A further reported finding was that TCR beta sequences accurately predicted the HLA-A and HLA-B alleles for most subjects in the first cohort. Correlated functional status among segregating V segments might reflect linkage disequilibrium, but an unknown experimental factor could not be ruled out. The presence/absence analyses assumed that sequencing depth was roughly uniform across donors, and that assumption may not be true. Across donors, most TCR sequences were observed very rarely, whereas some public TCRs were present in many individuals. The classifier was reported to diagnose cytomegalovirus status with high specificity and sensitivity in both the original and validation cohorts. In a later analysis, HLA-associated TCR beta chains showed more clonal expansion and lower generation probabilities than non-associated chains that were equally common. Most CMV-associated TCR beta chains appeared to be HLA-restricted in a later analysis, and the HLA associations seemed to be driven largely by CMV exposure. A total of around 150 TCR beta chains were listed by the study as associated with cytomegalovirus. According to a later genetic analysis, donors in an Asian-associated ancestry cluster had fewer N-insertions in productive TCRs than the roughly 700-donor mean. A later analysis reported that several top co-occurrence clusters appeared linked to parvovirus B19, influenza, CMV and Epstein-Barr virus. Because the 87-base-pair reads could not distinguish some IMGT-functional V segments, including TRBV6-2 and TRBV6-3, those segments were excluded. A few of the identified cytomegalovirus-associated TCR beta chains were confirmed in vitro to be specific for cytomegalovirus antigens. A later analysis found that TCR association rates varied across HLA loci, with DRB1 alleles showing the most associated TCRs and HLA-C alleles the fewest. Because counts were too low, seventeen rarely observed V segments, including chromosome 9 orphons, were excluded from the earlier analysis of around 590 of the donors. A later analysis associated approximately 17,000 TCR beta sequences with specific HLA alleles at a false discovery rate of 0.05. The authors suggested that the approach could potentially be generalized to other disease states and immunological phenotypes.

From the germline V gene (reference sequence), CDR1 is SGHNT and CDR2 is YYREEE. V is cut by 4 bases and J by 2 bases, and the space between the germline ends is 9 bases. The CDR3 sequence holds 13 residues, the cysteine and phenylalanine included. The only DNA kept is the CDR3, 39 bases in frame from the first base. The library was obtained by the immunoSEQ multiplex PCR assay. A mixture of 60 forward primers for TCR Vbeta segments and 13 reverse primers for TCR Jbeta segments was used in the multiplex PCR. The CDR3 region of rearranged TCR beta genes was amplified from genomic DNA with a multiplex PCR assay. The Illumina HiSeq System was used to sequence the amplified TCR beta libraries as 87-base-pair reads. Under the source paper's analysis protocol: In a later analysis, roughly 80 million unique TCR beta chains were counted across the roughly 670 repertoires, and roughly 9.9 million of these chains were shared by at least two donors. Raw reads were error-corrected and collapsed into unique sequences by a nearest-neighbor algorithm in which closely related sequences were merged to remove PCR and sequencing errors. Alignment of CDR3 sequences to IMGT reference sequences was used to assign V, D and J gene segments. For a sequence to be retained, at least a six-nucleotide match to both a V gene segment and a J gene segment was required. A rearrangement was called productive if the CDR3 had no stop codons and remained in frame with V and J, and every other rearrangement was called non-productive. CDR3 was defined according to IMGT convention as the region running from the second conserved V-encoded cysteine to the conserved J-encoded phenylalanine. The earlier analysis of roughly 590 of the donors excluded sequences that lacked an unambiguous match to a single V gene segment. An earlier analysis of roughly 590 of the donors called V segments functional above 56.7% productive rearrangements and segregating when the between-donor standard deviation exceeded 5%. A statistical classification framework was built for diagnosing cytomegalovirus status from the catalog of TCR beta chain sequences. A later analysis assigned V and J genes by comparing TCR nucleotide sequences with IMGT/GENE-DB human TR gene sequences. The TCRdist pipeline was used in a later analysis to assign CDR3 sequences and most-parsimonious VDJ recombination scenarios. A later analysis defined each TCR beta chain by its CDR3 amino acid sequence plus V-gene family, and excluded reads lacking a unique V-gene family. A later analysis removed 550 to 700 highly shared, low-generation-probability nucleotide sequences to deal with suspected cross-contamination and a sequencing artifact. For each public chain, a later analysis derived a clonal expansion index from normalized ranks of inferred template counts within each repertoire. A later analysis computed generation probabilities with a VDJ recombination model fitted to out-of-frame rearrangements, and checked the results against IGoR. In a later analysis, TCR-TCR, TCR-HLA and TCR-CMV co-occurrence was scored with hypergeometric tests, and a repertoire-size bias correction was applied to TCR pairs. To estimate false discovery rates, a later analysis permuted the HLA or CMV assignments 20 times. In a later analysis, co-occurring TCRs were grouped using DBSCAN, and TCRdist sequence similarity was added for clustering within HLA-allele-positive subsets. Co-occurrence clustering excluded repertoires with fewer than 30,000 or more than 120,000 public chains, plus five with anomalous nucleotide sharing. TCRdb stores this immuneACCESS table with in-frame sequences only. Part of the clones is absent; in the studies checked, under half of the shortfall reflects unresolved V genes, and no reason is known for the rest. The DNA gave D and trimming, while V, J and clone size come from that table. This sample is represented by 200,000 or so clones; roughly nine tenths of them were singletons. The ten largest account for about 0.23% of the sample.

Input material: PBMCs. This clonotype was sampled from a girl in the first two years of life in good health and CMV-seronegative. The sequence joins TRBV5-4 to TRBJ2-5, with the D gene call left open. In nucleotide form, the sequence is TGTGCCAGCAGCCCTACCCTTCAAGAGACCCAGTACTTC. Translated, this gives CASSPTLQETQYF.